One and the same sample provided the 23 T cell receptor beta chains below, sequenced in a study of cytomegalovirus exposure and HLA in healthy donors. Measured with immunoSEQ multiplex PCR; TCRdb has only the in-frame clones, and not every one. This sample yields 50,000 to 70,000 clones, of which roughly 96% are seen a single time; approximately 6.4% belongs to the top ten. Input material: PBMCs. Source of these receptors: a woman aged 18-29 years in good health and CMV-seropositive.

This sequence joins TRBV7-9 and TRBJ1-2, with 9 bases fitting TRBD1. Germline CDR1 reads SEHNR; CDR2 reads FQNEAQ (reference sequence). This CDR3 has 16 residues. Germline trimming cut 0 bases from V and 6 bases from J; bases unmatched to any gene: 8. As DNA, the CDR3 is TGTGCCAGCAGCTTAGCGCGTACAGGGGGCGGGGATGGCTACACCTTC. Translation gives CASSLARTGGGDGYTF.

V is TRBV7-2 and J is TRBJ2-3; TRBD2 matches 10 bases. Germline trimming cut 4 bases from V and 8 bases from J; bases unmatched to any gene: 9. Germline loops: CDR1 SGHTA, CDR2 FQGNSA. The CDR3 contains 15 residues. The CDR3 DNA reads TGTGCCAGCAGCTCAGTAGCGGGAGGAGTAGGTACGCAGTATTTT. It encodes CASSSVAGGVGTQYF.

This chain connects TRBV19 to TRBJ1-1, with 10 positions matching TRBD1. The CDR3 spans 16 residues. Trimming took 0 bases from V and 8 from J; bases not matched to a gene: 9. Germline assignment: CDR1 LNHDA and CDR2 SQIVND (reference sequence). In DNA, the CDR3 is TGTGCCAGTAGTATAGAGGGGGGACAGGGGACCACGGAAGCTTTCTTT. This translates into CASSIEGGQGTTEAFF.

This chain uses TRBV4-1 with TRBJ2-2; 12 nucleotides line up with TRBD2. The CDR3 covers 19 residues. The V and J ends lost 0 bases and 7 bases, in that order; junction bases with no gene match: 12. Germline loops: CDR1 MGHRA, CDR2 YSYEKL. CDR3 DNA sequence: TGCGCCAGCAGCCAAGATGGGCTAGCGGGGGGGCTTGGTCGCGGGGAGCTGTTTTTT. It is translated as CASSQDGLAGGLGRGELFF.

The rearrangement links TRBV6-1 to TRBJ1-2, with TRBD1 matching 7 bases. Germline lookup yields CDR1 MNHNS and CDR2 SASEGT. The V gene end was trimmed by 3 bases and the J gene end by 3 bases; junction bases not matched to a gene: 7. There are 15 residues in the CDR3. CDR3 loop: CASSDSDRDHYGYTF. CDR3 DNA: TGTGCCAGCAGTGACAGCGACAGGGATCACTATGGCTACACCTTC.

This chain links TRBV5-5 with TRBJ2-1, with D possibly being TRBD1 (6 bases). The CDR3 runs 14 residues. The V gene's germline CDR1 is SGHKS and CDR2 YYEKEE (reference sequence). With 5 bases removed from V and 2 bases from J, the gap between germline ends came to 11 bases. The CDR3 loop reads CASSQDRAYNEQFF. CDR3 bases: TGTGCCAGCAGTCAGGACAGAGCCTACAATGAGCAGTTCTTC.

V usage is TRBV11-2 and J usage is TRBJ1-4, with D possibly matching TRBD1 (6 bases). CDR1 and CDR2 from the germline V gene are SGHAT and FQNNGV. The CDR3 is 16 amino acids. Deletions cut 4 bases from V and 3 bases from J, with 15 bases between. In DNA, the CDR3 is TGTGCCAGCAGCTCCAGGGGAACAAGGGCTAATGAAAAACTGTTTTTT. It yields the protein CASSSRGTRANEKLFF.

V usage is TRBV5-6 and J usage is TRBJ1-6, with a possible D match to TRBD1 (5 bases). This CDR3 is 16 amino acids long. Germline loops: CDR1 SGHDT, CDR2 YYEEEE. Trimming removed 4 bases at V and 9 bases at J, with 20 bases between. CDR3 loop: CASSLSDRPLTSPLHF. Written as DNA, the CDR3 is TGTGCCAGCAGCCTCAGCGACAGACCTCTTACTTCACCCCTCCACTTT.

The chain carries TRBV27 and TRBJ2-7; D possibly corresponds to TRBD1 (6 bases). This CDR3 is built from 13 residues. Deletions cut 5 bases from V and 4 bases from J, with 12 bases between. CDR1 MNHEY and CDR2 SMNVEV come from the germline V gene (reference sequence). CDR3: CASSRQATYEQYF. CDR3 coding DNA: TGTGCCAGCAGTCGACAGGCTACTTACGAGCAGTACTTC.

The genes are TRBV30 and TRBJ1-5; tentative D call: TRBD1 (5 bases). In germline, CDR1 is GTSNPN, CDR2 SVGIG (reference sequence). The CDR3 length is 14 residues. V lost 1 base and J 2 bases, leaving 9 bases between the germline ends. CDR3 loop: CAWSAGHRNQPQHF. The CDR3 DNA sequence: TGTGCCTGGAGTGCAGGACACCGCAATCAGCCCCAGCATTTT.

The chain is built from TRBV6-6 and TRBJ1-4, with D maybe TRBD1 (5 bases). There are 16 residues in the CDR3. From germline, CDR1 is MNHNY and CDR2 SVGAGI (reference sequence). Trimming removed 0 bases from V and 5 bases from J, with 13 bases in between. The CDR3 reads CASSYSTGVKNEKLFF. DNA of the CDR3: TGTGCCAGCAGTTACTCTACGGGGGTAAAAAATGAAAAACTGTTTTTT.

The CDR3 sequence: CASSLVGGQWGGYTF. The CDR3 DNA follows: TGTGCCAGCAGCTTAGTCGGCGGACAGTGGGGTGGCTACACCTTC. The chain links TRBV11-2 to TRBJ1-2, with D possibly TRBD1 on 6 matching bases. The CDR3 is made up of 15 amino acids. Between the trimmed V and J ends, which lost 1 base and 7 bases, there was a span of 16 bases. Germline values: CDR1 SGHAT, CDR2 FQNNGV.

The CDR3 sequence: CASSFGGGAEKLFF. DNA of the CDR3: TGTGCCAGCAGTTTTGGCGGGGGCGCTGAAAAACTGTTTTTT. The V call is TRBV28, the J call TRBJ1-4, with D possibly TRBD1 on 6 matching bases. The CDR3 has 14 residues. Per the germline V gene, CDR1 is MDHEN and CDR2 is SYDVKM. The V gene lost 3 bases and the J gene lost 7 bases, with 12 bases spanning the gap.

The CDR3 DNA reads TGTGCCAGCACCTCAGGGGGCCTTGACTATGGCTACACCTTC. This sequence encodes CASTSGGLDYGYTF. The V gene is TRBV5-6, the J gene TRBJ1-2, with 8 bases matching TRBD1. Germline loops: CDR1 SGHDT, CDR2 YYEEEE. The CDR3 runs 14 residues. Trimming removed 6 bases from V and 3 bases from J; junction bases left unmatched: 7.

The V gene is TRBV28, the J gene TRBJ2-7; no reliable D call. CDR1 is MDHEN, CDR2 SYDVKM, per germline. The CDR3 sequence is 11 residues long. V gave up 5 bases and J gave up 2 bases, with 4 bases separating them. CDR3 in amino acids: CASSPTYEQYF. The CDR3 DNA follows: TGTGCCAGCAGTCCCACCTACGAGCAGTACTTC.

This chain joins TRBV29-1 and TRBJ1-2; TRBD1 is a possible D gene (5 bases). The CDR3 totals 13 residues. From germline, CDR1 is SQVTM and CDR2 ANQGSEA. V lost 2 bases and J lost 8, with 15 bases in between. The CDR3 region has the DNA TGCAGCGTTGAACGGGGGATCCGAGGGGGCTACACCTTC. The encoded protein is CSVERGIRGGYTF.

The chain combines TRBV7-9 with TRBJ2-3; 9 bases are a match to TRBD2. The V gene end was trimmed by 5 bases and the J gene end by 10 bases; junction bases not matched to a gene: 10. This CDR3 is built from 14 residues. Looked up from germline, CDR1 is SEHNR and CDR2 is FQNEAQ (reference sequence). DNA of the CDR3: TGTGCCAGCAGCGCCGGGACTAGCACCCTGGCGCAGTATTTT. Its protein product is CASSAGTSTLAQYF.

J is TRBJ2-2 and V is TRBV11-2, with a weak D call TRBD2 (7 bases). The CDR3 runs 17 residues. The ends were cut back, 3 bases at V and 2 bases at J, with 16 bases in the middle. The germline CDR1 and CDR2 sequences are SGHAT and FQNNGV. The CDR3 DNA sequence: TGTGCCAGCAGCTTTGGGGGGGCCATCATTAACACCGGGGAGCTGTTTTTT. Its translation is CASSFGGAIINTGELFF.

CDR3 in DNA: TGTGCCAGCAGCTTGGGCGGGGGTAAAAACATTCAGTACTTC. Its translation is CASSLGGGKNIQYF. The chain has TRBV5-4 and TRBJ2-4, with TRBD2 matching 7 bases. J gave up 4 bases and V 0 bases, and 1 base lay outside the gene matches. The germline V gene has CDR1 SGHNT and CDR2 YYREEE (reference sequence). This CDR3 spans 14 amino acids.

The CDR3 DNA is TGTGCCAGCAGTTCTCACCACCTGACAGGGCCGGAGACCCAGTACTTC. Its translation is CASSSHHLTGPETQYF. This chain links TRBV28 with TRBJ2-5; the match to TRBD1 covers 7 bases. The J segment lost 5 bases and the V segment lost 4 bases, leaving 13 bases of the junction unmatched. Germline V gene data show CDR1 as MDHEN and CDR2 as SYDVKM. CDR3 length: 16 residues.

The rearrangement uses TRBV9 and TRBJ2-7, with TRBD2 matching over 8 bases. The CDR3 is 14 amino acids. Germline V gives CDR1 SGDLS, CDR2 YYNGEE. V shed 0 bases, J shed 6 bases, and the junction held 5 bases outside the gene matches. CDR3 DNA: TGTGCCAGCAGCGTAGGACTAGCGACGATCGAGCAGTACTTC. Its protein product is CASSVGLATIEQYF.

In its sample, this clone was seen once. The chain uses TRBV28 and TRBJ1-1; D unclear. The germline CDR1 and CDR2 sequences are MDHEN and SYDVKM. There are 12 residues in the CDR3. V lost 5 bases, J lost 7 bases, and 11 bases lay in between. The CDR3: CASSARIGEAFF. The CDR3 DNA reads TGTGCCAGCAGTGCCCGTATCGGTGAAGCTTTCTTT.

This clone appeared a single time. The gene calls are TRBV19 and TRBJ2-7; 11 bases match TRBD1. V lost 1 base to trimming and J lost 5 bases; unmatched junction nucleotides: 7. There are 16 residues in the CDR3. Germline-derived CDR1 and CDR2 are LNHDA and SQIVND (reference sequence). CDR3 sequence (DNA): TGTGCCAGTAGTATAGTTCCGGGACAGGGGGACCACGAGCAGTACTTC. Translating gives CASSIVPGQGDHEQYF.